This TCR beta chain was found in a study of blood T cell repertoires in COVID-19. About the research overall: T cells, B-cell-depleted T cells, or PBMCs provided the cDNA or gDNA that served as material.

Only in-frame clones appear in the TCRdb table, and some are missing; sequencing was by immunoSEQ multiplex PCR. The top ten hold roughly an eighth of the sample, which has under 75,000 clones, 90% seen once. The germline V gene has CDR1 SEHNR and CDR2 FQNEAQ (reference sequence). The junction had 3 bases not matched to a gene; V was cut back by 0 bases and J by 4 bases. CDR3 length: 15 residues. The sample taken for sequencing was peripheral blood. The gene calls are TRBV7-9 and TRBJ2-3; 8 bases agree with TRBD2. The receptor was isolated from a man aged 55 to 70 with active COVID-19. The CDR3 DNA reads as TGTGCCAGCAGCTTAGCTAGCGGGATGGCAGATACGCAGTATTTT. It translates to CASSLASGMADTQYF. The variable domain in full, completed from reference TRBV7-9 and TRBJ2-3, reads DTGVSQNPRHKITKRGQNVTFRCDPISEHNRLYWYRQTLGQGPEFLTYFQNEAQLEKSRLLSDRFSAERPKGSFSTLEIQRTEQGDSAMYLCASSLASGMADTQYFGPGTRLTVL.